The 23 T cell receptor beta chains below were found in one sample sequenced in a study of T cells after posttransplantation cyclophosphamide. The method was immunoSEQ multiplex PCR; TCRdb's version includes in-frame clones alone and lacks a portion of them. This sample carries around 26,000 clones, none of them present only once. Input material: PBMCs. These receptors all come from a woman aged 45 to 65 in good health, CMV-negative, and a related stem cell transplant donor.

V gene TRBV29-1 combines with J gene TRBJ2-5; TRBD2 matches 7 bases. The DNA end is a closer match to TRBJ2-7, so the J assignment may be wrong. Germline V gives CDR1 SQVTM, CDR2 ANQGSEA. The CDR3 sequence is 16 residues long. CDR3 region: CSALGVPRGTTYEQYF. CDR3 nucleotide sequence: TGCAGCGCCCTGGGCGTGCCCCGGGGGACTACCTACGAGCAGTACTTC.

This clone was observed at least ten times. The same CDR3 can be traced to other DNA sequences in this sample. V and J are TRBV19 and TRBJ2-7; perhaps TRBD2 as D (6 bases). There are 15 residues in the CDR3. Trimming shortened V by 8 bases and J by 3 bases, and 20 bases separated the two germline ends. CDR1 and CDR2 (germline): LNHDA, SQIVND (reference sequence). The CDR3 protein is CASPGTQKLSYEQYF. The CDR3 nucleotides read TGTGCCAGTCCCGGGACTCAAAAGTTGAGCTACGAGCAGTACTTC.

This clone has ten or more counts. V and J are TRBV2 and TRBJ2-5, with D possibly matching TRBD1 (6 bases). The CDR3 totals 12 residues. V dropped 9 bases and J dropped 2 bases, with 10 bases sitting between them. The germline CDR1 and CDR2 sequences are SNHLY and FYNNEI. The CDR3 nucleotides are TGTGCCAGTAGGGGGACGCAAGAGACCCAGTACTTC. This sequence encodes CASRGTQETQYF.

At least ten counts were recorded for this clone. This sequence joins TRBV29-1 and TRBJ2-7, with 11 bases that match TRBD1. The V segment lost 4 bases and the J segment 3 bases; nucleotides outside the gene matches: 5. The CDR3 spans 14 residues. The germline gives CDR1 SQVTM, CDR2 ANQGSEA. DNA for the CDR3: TGCAGCGTTGGTCCAGGGACAGGGGGCTACGAGCAGTACTTC. The encoded protein is CSVGPGTGGYEQYF.

In its sample, this clone was seen many times. This sequence joins TRBV27 and TRBJ2-7; weak D call: TRBD1 (6 bases). Germline values: CDR1 MNHEY, CDR2 SMNVEV (reference sequence). The CDR3 is 22 amino acids. V shed 5 bases and J shed 4 bases, with 39 bases lying between them. CDR3: CASSPISRSFGVGAGESYEQYF. DNA for the CDR3: TGTGCCAGCAGTCCCATATCACGTAGTTTTGGAGTGGGGGCTGGAGAATCTTACGAGCAGTACTTC.

This clone has at least ten counts. V gene TRBV11-3 combines with J gene TRBJ2-2; 9 nucleotides agree with TRBD2. The ends lost 5 bases at V and 6 bases at J; junction bases unmatched: 13. The length of the CDR3 is 17 residues. From germline, CDR1 is SGHNT and CDR2 YENEEA. CDR3 DNA sequence: TGTGCCAGCAGCCGGTGGGTAGCGGGAGCTCGGCCCGGGGAGCTGTTTTTT. Translated: CASSRWVAGARPGELFF. The entire variable domain, with the rest obtained from reference TRBV11-3 and TRBJ2-2, is as follows: EAGVVQSPRYKIIEKKQPVAFWCNPISGHNTLYWYLQNLGQGPELLIRYENEEAVDDSQLPKDRFSAERLKGVDSTLKIQPAELGDSAVYLCASSRWVAGARPGELFFGEGSRLTVL.

This clone was observed many times. V gene TRBV9 combines with J gene TRBJ2-7; D is possibly TRBD2 (5 bases). The germline gives CDR1 SGDLS, CDR2 YYNGEE. The V end was cut by 4 bases, the J end by 2 bases, with 16 bases between. The CDR3 is 15 residues long. The CDR3 region is CASSPSLALAYEQYF. The CDR3, as DNA: TGTGCCAGCAGCCCGAGCCTAGCACTAGCCTACGAGCAGTACTTC.

This clone was detected ten times or more. V and J are TRBV7-2 and TRBJ2-3, with a tentative D call TRBD2 (5 bases). The ends were cut back, 5 bases at V and 0 bases at J, with 15 bases in the middle. The CDR3 is made up of 16 amino acids. Germline V CDR1 and CDR2: SGHTA, FQGNSA. CDR3 loop: CASSPGAATSTDTQYF. The DNA for the CDR3 is TGTGCCAGCAGCCCCGGAGCGGCTACTAGCACAGATACGCAGTATTTT.

The sample holds many counts of this clone. V and J are TRBV27 and TRBJ2-7; tentative D call: TRBD1 (5 bases). The germline V gene encodes CDR1 MNHEY and CDR2 SMNVEV (reference sequence). V lost 5 bases to trimming and J lost 7 bases, with 21 bases between them. The CDR3 spans 15 residues. In DNA form, the CDR3 reads TGTGCCAGCAGTCCGGAGACAGAGCCCATACTAGAGCAGTACTTC. This sequence encodes CASSPETEPILEQYF.

This clone was picked up many times. The CDR3 DNA reads as TGTGCCAGCAGTCCTAGGGGGCTGGCCGGGGAGCTGTTTTTT. Its translation: CASSPRGLAGELFF. This chain joins TRBV27 and TRBJ2-2; 7 bases line up with TRBD1. Germline values: CDR1 MNHEY, CDR2 SMNVEV (reference sequence). V dropped 5 bases and J dropped 6; count of bases not matched to a gene: 6. The CDR3 extends over 14 amino acids.

This clone was found many times. The V gene is TRBV28, the J gene TRBJ2-7; tentative D call: TRBD1 (7 bases). This CDR3 comprises 14 residues. V lost 2 bases, J lost 6 bases, and 14 bases lay in between. Per germline, CDR1 MDHEN and CDR2 SYDVKM. CDR3 nucleotides: TGTGCCAGCAGTTTAGGTGCAGGGGGAGGCGAGCAGTACTTC. Translating gives CASSLGAGGGEQYF.

This clone was seen repeatedly, ten times or more. The chain employs TRBV18 and TRBJ2-5, with TRBD1 matching 9 bases. CDR1 is KGHSH, CDR2 LQKENI, per germline. The CDR3 is 17 amino acids. The J segment lost 1 base and the V segment lost 3 bases, leaving 9 bases of the junction unmatched. CDR3 sequence reads: CASSPGGQGVFQETQYF. In DNA form, the CDR3 reads TGTGCCAGCTCACCTGGGGGACAGGGAGTGTTCCAAGAGACCCAGTACTTC.

This clone was seen ten or more times. This sequence joins TRBV19 and TRBJ1-5; D is ambiguous. V was trimmed by 7 bases and J by 5 bases, leaving 12 bases between them. The CDR3 is 13 residues long. Germline CDR1 is LNHDA and CDR2 is SQIVND (reference sequence). CDR3 bases: TGTGCCAGTACAAACATTGGAGATCAGCCCCAGCATTTT. Translating gives CASTNIGDQPQHF.

The table lists this clone with many counts. The CDR3 sequence is CASTIAGGPNEQFF. For the CDR3, the DNA is TGTGCCAGCACTATAGCGGGAGGGCCTAATGAGCAGTTCTTC. V and J are TRBV14 and TRBJ2-1; 11 positions agree with TRBD2. The J segment lost 7 bases and the V segment lost 7 bases, leaving 6 bases of the junction unmatched. CDR3 length equals 14 residues. Per the germline V gene, CDR1 is SGHDN and CDR2 is FVKESK.

This clone was found many times. The genes are TRBV19 and TRBJ2-5, with 12 nucleotides matching TRBD2. Germline lookup yields CDR1 LNHDA and CDR2 SQIVND (reference sequence). CDR3 size: 15 residues. With 3 bases clipped from V and 4 bases from J, the junction kept 3 bases outside the gene matches. CDR3 residues: CASSIPSGGGETQYF. CDR3 coding DNA: TGTGCCAGTAGTATCCCTAGCGGGGGGGGAGAGACCCAGTACTTC.

This clone was detected many times. The chain employs TRBV2 and TRBJ2-2, with D possibly matching TRBD1 (6 bases). Germline V CDR1 and CDR2: SNHLY, FYNNEI. CDR3 length: 14 residues. The V gene lost 5 bases and the J gene lost 1 base, with 8 bases spanning the gap. CDR3 amino acids: CASSPTGNTGELFF. The CDR3 nucleotides are TGTGCCAGCAGTCCGACAGGGAACACCGGGGAGCTGTTTTTT.

This clone came up many times. The chain joins TRBV5-1 to TRBJ2-5; D possibly corresponds to TRBD2 (5 bases). Trimming shortened V by 0 bases and J by 2 bases, and 17 bases separated the two germline ends. There are 17 residues in the CDR3. Germline V gene sequence: CDR1 SGHRS, CDR2 YFSETQ. The CDR3 reads CASSLALAGKGQETQYF. The CDR3 DNA reads as TGCGCCAGCAGCTTGGCCCTAGCTGGAAAGGGTCAAGAGACCCAGTACTTC. Full variable domain (outside the CDR3, taken from reference TRBV5-1 and TRBJ2-5): KAGVTQTPRYLIKTRGQQVTLSCSPISGHRSVSWYQQTPGQGLQFLFEYFSETQRNKGNFPGRFSGRQFSNSRSEMNVSTLELGDSALYLCASSLALAGKGQETQYFGPGTRLLVL.

This clone was counted at least ten times. The rearrangement uses TRBV19 and TRBJ1-2; D is unclear. V lost 7 bases and J lost 7, with 22 bases in between. Germline lookup yields CDR1 LNHDA and CDR2 SQIVND (reference sequence). The CDR3 length is 15 residues. The chain's CDR3 is CASTPSGRGLIGYTF. The CDR3 DNA follows: TGTGCCAGTACCCCGAGTGGACGAGGACTCATTGGCTACACCTTC.

In its sample, this clone was seen many times. The chain recombines TRBV13 with TRBJ2-1; 7 positions agree with TRBD2. J gave up 0 bases and V 5 bases, and 7 bases lay outside the gene matches. CDR1 PRHDT and CDR2 FYEKMQ come from the germline V gene (reference sequence). The CDR3 runs to 16 residues. The CDR3 DNA follows: TGTGCCAGCAGCCCAAGGGAGGGATACTCCTACAATGAGCAGTTCTTC. Protein sequence: CASSPREGYSYNEQFF.

This clone has at least ten counts. The chain has TRBV5-1 and TRBJ1-4; D unclear. Germline loops: CDR1 SGHRS, CDR2 YFSETQ. CDR3 length equals 15 residues. Trimming took off 4 bases at V and 3 bases at J, with 13 bases between the two ends. This CDR3 is CASSPVQAPNEKLFF. The DNA of the CDR3 is TGCGCCAGCAGCCCGGTTCAGGCTCCTAATGAAAAACTGTTTTTT.

This clone was counted ten times or more. The chain recombines TRBV5-4 with TRBJ2-6, with D possibly TRBD1 on 5 matching bases. The CDR3 covers 18 residues. From germline, CDR1 is SGHNT and CDR2 YYREEE (reference sequence). V shed 4 bases and J shed 4 bases, with 21 bases lying between them. Written as DNA, the CDR3 is TGTGCCAGCAGCCCCCCAGGGAATCTAATGGGAGGGGCCAACGTCCTGACTTTC. It specifies CASSPPGNLMGGANVLTF. Together with reference TRBV5-4 and TRBJ2-6, the CDR3 gives the full variable domain: ETGVTQSPTHLIKTRGQQVTLRCSSQSGHNTVSWYQQALGQGPQFIFQYYREEENGRGNFPPRFSGLQFPNYSSELNVNALELDDSALYLCASSPPGNLMGGANVLTFGAGSRLTVL.

This clone was found many times. This chain connects TRBV29-1 to TRBJ2-7; tentative D call: TRBD2 (6 bases). Germline V lookup: CDR1 SQVTM, CDR2 ANQGSEA. The V end was cut by 4 bases, the J end by 3 bases, with 16 bases between. The CDR3 length is 14 residues. This CDR3 is CSVATSNLVYEQYF. The CDR3 region has the DNA TGCAGCGTTGCGACTAGTAATCTTGTCTACGAGCAGTACTTC.

Only a few counts were recorded for this clone. V usage is TRBV4-2 and J usage is TRBJ1-6; D may be TRBD1 (5 bases). CDR3 length equals 17 residues. Between the trimmed V and J ends, which lost 0 bases and 7 bases, there was a span of 16 bases. The germline gives CDR1 LGHNA, CDR2 YNFKEQ. The chain's CDR3 is CASSQDGGGLENSPLHF. The CDR3 DNA reads TGTGCCAGCAGCCAAGATGGGGGGGGGTTGGAAAATTCACCCCTCCACTTT.